The clone carrying this T cell receptor beta chain was seen ten or more times. What it binds is unknown. Disease lasting under 3 months, a NOSPECS grade of at least 4, and a Clinical Activity Score of at least 3 were features of the ophthalmopathy patients. Together with thyroid ultrasound, orbital computed tomography, serum thyroxine and TRAb, clinical symptoms were used for diagnoses. PBMCs were sourced from more than 9 ml fresh peripheral blood. This CDR3 is built from 16 residues. With V trimmed by 1 base and J by 3 bases, 9 bases remained unmatched. From germline, CDR1 is SGHTA and CDR2 FQGNSA. Amplified TCR beta CDR3 regions came from RNA transcripts. The HTBI set primed first-round TCR CDR3 RT-PCR. In TCRdb, the multiplex PCR reads were re-called with MiXCR into one record per CDR3 protein. The sample carries 660,000 or so distinct CDR3 sequences, less than 25% recorded once. These data come from a study of T cells in Graves' hyperthyroidism and ophthalmopathy.

Whole-study results and caveats: The model foresaw ophthalmopathy a median approximately 6.3 months prior to onset.

The sequenced sample was blood. The chain links TRBV7-2 to TRBJ2-7; 7 positions match TRBD2. This TCR came from a man aged 25-45 years with Graves' ophthalmopathy. The CDR3 DNA reads as TGTGCCAGCAGCTTAGTCCCGGGGGAGGGAAACTACGAGCAGTACTTC. The encoded protein is CASSLVPGEGNYEQYF.